This TCR beta chain was sequenced for a study of cytomegalovirus exposure and HLA in healthy donors. The wider study: Earlier findings included about 120 million unique TCR beta sequences obtained from 180 million or so T cells.

Concerning this clone itself: Its target is unknown.

Both 60 Vbeta primers and 13 Jbeta primers went into the PCR. Assay: immunoSEQ multiplex PCR; the TCRdb copy retains only in-frame clones and omits some. This sample has 130,000 or so clones, with approximately 72% found just once. The V gene lost 5 bases and the J gene lost 7 bases, with 14 bases spanning the gap. The CDR3 is 14 amino acids. Per the germline V gene, CDR1 is MNHEY and CDR2 is SVGAGI. Regarding the study as a whole: Reports indicate that TCR beta sequences accurately predicted the HLA-A and HLA-B alleles of most subjects. Across all donors, roughly uniform sequencing depth was an assumption of the presence/absence analyses.

This clonotype was obtained from a woman aged 55 to 70 in good health and CMV-seronegative. This chain connects TRBV6-5 to TRBJ2-2; D may be TRBD2 (7 bases). Sequenced sample: PBMCs. CDR3 nucleotide sequence: TGTGCCAGCAGTAGGCGGGGGCCGGTCGGGGAGCTGTTTTTT. The encoded protein is CASSRRGPVGELFF.